The clone carrying this T cell receptor beta chain was observed a handful of times. As yet, its antigen is unknown. Compared with germline, one end of the junction differs, possibly owing to a read error. When sampled, the donors appeared nominally healthy, though they likely had unrecorded immune exposures. This sample stems from a study of cytomegalovirus exposure and HLA in healthy donors. The study, taken as a whole, reports: Later analysis showed TCR association rates varying by HLA locus, highest for DRB1 and lowest for HLA-C. Accurate prediction of most subjects' HLA-A and HLA-B alleles from TCR beta sequences was reported.

The PCR had 60 Vbeta and 13 Jbeta primers. Profiled with immunoSEQ multiplex PCR; TCRdb holds only in-frame clones, not every one. The sample contains around 160,000 clones, 68% of which appear only once. The CDR3 totals 15 residues. CDR1 MNHEY and CDR2 SMNVEV come from the germline V gene (reference sequence). This sequence joins TRBV27 and TRBJ1-5; 11 bases match TRBD1. The material sequenced was PBMCs. This TCR was recovered from a woman between 40 and 55 years old in good health and CMV-seropositive. The CDR3 DNA reads as TGTGCCAGCAGGAGCGGACAGGGGGCGTATCAGCCCCAGAATTTT. Translated: CASRSGQGAYQPQNF.